Shown below are 14 T cell receptor beta chains from a single sample sequenced in a study of beta chain features in type 1 diabetes. The entirety of the isolated RNA underwent reverse transcription, so expressed TCRB transcripts were sequenced. Clones were read by immunoSEQ multiplex PCR, and TCRdb kept only the in-frame ones, dropping some. The repertoire includes 150,000 to 190,000 clones, 11% of them detected once, and about 2.1% sits in the top ten. Sequencing was done on a sample of central memory CD4+ T cells from blood. The origin of the receptors is a man younger than 35 in good health.

V usage is TRBV4-2 and J usage is TRBJ2-7; D may be TRBD2 (5 bases). V was trimmed by 0 bases and J by 0 bases, leaving 9 bases between them. CDR3 length equals 15 residues. Germline CDR1 LGHNA, CDR2 YNFKEQ. The CDR3 protein is CASSQDPGSSYEQYF. The CDR3 DNA sequence: TGTGCCAGCAGCCAAGATCCGGGAAGCTCCTACGAGCAGTACTTC.

This clone was observed a few times. V and J are TRBV4-2 and TRBJ2-3; no clear D. This CDR3 region has 14 residues. From germline, CDR1 is LGHNA and CDR2 YNFKEQ. The V gene lost 4 bases and the J gene lost 3 bases, with 11 bases spanning the gap. CDR3 in DNA: TGTGCCAGCAGCCCCCGGGTCGCTACAGATACGCAGTATTTT. Amino acid sequence: CASSPRVATDTQYF.

Turning to this clone: Other DNA sequences from this sample encode an identical CDR3 as well. This chain links TRBV9 with TRBJ2-7, with D perhaps matching TRBD2 (6 bases). Germline V gene sequence: CDR1 SGDLS, CDR2 YYNGEE. The CDR3 has 14 amino acids. Trimming pared 0 bases from V and 3 bases from J, leaving 10 bases between. In DNA, the CDR3 is TGTGCCAGCAGCGTAGCTGGGGGGAACTACGAGCAGTACTTC. Residues: CASSVAGGNYEQYF.

This clone was seen ten or more times. The rearrangement uses TRBV5-6 and TRBJ1-4; D call uncertain. This CDR3 is 14 amino acids long. V was pared by 0 bases and J by 13 bases, with 16 bases between. Germline V CDR1 and CDR2: SGHDT, YYEEEE. CDR3 nucleotides: TGTGCCAGCAGCTTGGCCCCCGTCCGGTCGTCACTGTTTTTT. Its translation: CASSLAPVRSSLFF.

Written as DNA, the CDR3 is TGTGCCAGCAGCGCCAAGAGGGCTAGCGGGAGCTACGAGCAGTACTTC. It yields the protein CASSAKRASGSYEQYF. The chain carries TRBV9 and TRBJ2-7; 10 nucleotides align to TRBD2. J was trimmed by 3 bases and V by 3 bases; bases with no gene match: 9. The CDR3 has 16 amino acids. The germline V gene encodes CDR1 SGDLS and CDR2 YYNGEE.

This clone was recorded a few times. The chain joins TRBV5-6 to TRBJ2-3; D is undetermined. Germline V gives CDR1 SGHDT, CDR2 YYEEEE. CDR3 size: 12 residues. The V gene lost 4 bases and the J gene lost 4 bases, with 7 bases spanning the gap. The CDR3 loop reads CASSLKPDTQYF. DNA of the CDR3: TGTGCCAGCAGCCTGAAGCCAGATACGCAGTATTTT.

This clone was counted at least ten times. This rearrangement joins TRBV16 to TRBJ2-1; D not resolved. Germline V gene data show CDR1 as KGHSY and CDR2 as FQNENV. Trimming cost V 5 bases and J 7 bases, with 9 bases left between them. The CDR3 length is 12 residues. The CDR3 DNA reads as TGTGCCAGCAGCTTAATGGGGAATGAGCAGTTCTTC. Its protein product is CASSLMGNEQFF.

The J gene is TRBJ2-5, the V gene TRBV4-3; D uncertain. The CDR3 extends over 15 amino acids. V gave up 1 base and J gave up 4 bases, with 13 bases separating them. CDR1 and CDR2 from the germline V gene are LGHNA and YSLEER. Here the CDR3 DNA reads TGCGCCAGCAGCCAAGGCAGAAAGGTTGGAGAGACCCAGTACTTC. Encoded protein: CASSQGRKVGETQYF.

CDR3 sequence (DNA): TGTGCCAGCAGCCCCCGGACTAGCGGGGAACATGAGCAGTTCTTC. As protein: CASSPRTSGEHEQFF. The chain uses TRBV11-2 and TRBJ2-1; 12 bases are shared with TRBD2. J gave up 8 bases and V 5 bases, and 7 bases lay outside the gene matches. The CDR3 is 15 amino acids. Germline V gene sequence: CDR1 SGHAT, CDR2 FQNNGV.

This clone was recorded a few times. The J gene is TRBJ2-1, the V gene TRBV9, with 8 nucleotides matching TRBD1. Germline V gene data show CDR1 as SGDLS and CDR2 as YYNGEE. CDR3 length equals 15 residues. V lost 3 bases and J lost 3; bases outside the gene matches: 5. The CDR3 is CASSATGANYNEQFF. The CDR3, as DNA: TGTGCCAGCAGCGCGACAGGGGCCAACTACAATGAGCAGTTCTTC. Full variable domain (remainder filled in from reference TRBV9 and TRBJ2-1): DSGVTQTPKHLITATGQRVTLRCSPRSGDLSVYWYQQSLDQGLQFLIQYYNGEERAKGNILERFSAQQFPDLHSELNLSSLELGDSALYFCASSATGANYNEQFFGPGTRLTVL.

The chain is built from TRBV18 and TRBJ2-4, with TRBD2 as a possible D gene (6 bases). The germline CDR1 and CDR2 sequences are KGHSH and LQKENI. The CDR3 extends over 15 amino acids. V lost 8 bases, J lost 0 bases, and 14 bases lay in between. The CDR3 sequence is CASAPGRLAKNIQYF. The DNA of the CDR3 is TGTGCCAGCGCCCCTGGGAGGCTAGCCAAAAACATTCAGTACTTC.

This clone has more than one count but fewer than ten. V usage is TRBV28 and J usage is TRBJ2-1; the D is unclear. The CDR3 spans 11 residues. Germline CDR1 is MDHEN and CDR2 is SYDVKM. V gave up 6 bases and J gave up 8 bases, with 8 bases separating them. CDR3 protein: CASRRRYEQFF. The CDR3 DNA is TGTGCCAGCAGGAGACGTTATGAGCAGTTCTTC.

The chain joins TRBV14 to TRBJ2-3, with no clear D. Deletions cut 2 bases from V and 2 bases from J, with 14 bases between. Germline V gene sequence: CDR1 SGHDN, CDR2 FVKESK. The CDR3 runs 16 residues. The chain's CDR3 is CASSQFEGRNTDTQYF. The CDR3 DNA reads as TGTGCCAGCAGCCAATTTGAAGGAAGGAACACAGATACGCAGTATTTT.

The CDR3 DNA sequence: TGCGCCAGCAGCCAAGGACTAGCGGCTCAAGAGACCCAGTACTTC. Translated: CASSQGLAAQETQYF. This chain links TRBV5-1 with TRBJ2-5, with TRBD2 matching 10 bases. The CDR3 is 15 amino acids. J lost 2 bases, V lost 4 bases, and 5 bases had no gene match. Germline loops: CDR1 SGHRS, CDR2 YFSETQ.